The clone carrying this T cell receptor beta chain was detected ten times or more. Antigen unknown. No fewer than 6 million PBMCs went into each sample. The entry originates in a study of blood T cells in healthy people across ages. Study at large: Per two T cells, about one barcoded beta molecule was captured through template switching. Whole-study results and caveats: A conclusive naive versus antigen-experienced comparison was prevented by the unsorted PBMCs.

The use of a sample-barcoded 5' primer and a J-beta primer mix characterized a second PCR of about 6 to 12 cycles. TCRdb passed the 5' RACE reads through MiXCR, listing each CDR3 protein once. There are some 700,000 distinct CDR3 sequences in the sample; 22% occur only once, and 22% lies in the top ten. The V gene end was trimmed by 4 bases and the J gene end by 4 bases; junction bases not matched to a gene: 9. The CDR3 loop spans 17 amino acids. Germline V gene data show CDR1 as MNHEY and CDR2 as SMNVEV (reference sequence). Sequences were obtained from blood. The chain couples TRBV27 to TRBJ2-3; 12 bases map to TRBD2. This receptor was obtained from a man between 65 and 80 years old in good health. The DNA for the CDR3 is TGTGCCAGCAGTTCGAAAAGGACTAGCGGGAATGCAGATACGCAGTATTTT. Its protein is CASSSKRTSGNADTQYF.